The next 18 T cell receptor beta chains were all read from a single sample in a study of neurological immune-mediated disorders. TCRdb called the 5' RACE reads again in MiXCR, with one record for every CDR3 protein. This sample has more than 20,000 distinct CDR3 sequences, with 2.5% found just once. Sequences were obtained from PBMCs. All receptors come from a woman between 50 and 59 years old with multiple sclerosis.

This clonotype came up many times. The chain combines TRBV5-1 with TRBJ1-1, with D perhaps TRBD1 (5 bases). This CDR3 is 14 amino acids long. Between the trimmed V and J ends, which lost 0 bases and 2 bases, there was a span of 8 bases. Germline CDR1 is SGHRS and CDR2 is YFSETQ. CDR3 sequence (DNA): TGCGCCAGCAGCTTGGGGGGGATTAACACTGAAGCTTTCTTT. The encoded protein is CASSLGGINTEAFF.

By share, this clonotype ranks as medium-sized. This chain links TRBV7-9 with TRBJ1-1; no firm D call. This CDR3 has 13 amino acids. Germline assignment: CDR1 SEHNR and CDR2 FQNEAQ (reference sequence). Trimming stripped 6 bases from V and 0 bases from J, with 8 bases between. The CDR3, as DNA: TGTGCCAGCAGGGGGTTCCTGAACACTGAAGCTTTCTTT. Amino acids: CASRGFLNTEAFF. The full variable domain, its missing parts supplied by reference TRBV7-9 and TRBJ1-1, is DTGVSQNPRHKITKRGQNVTFRCDPISEHNRLYWYRQTLGQGPEFLTYFQNEAQLEKSRLLSDRFSAERPKGSFSTLEIQRTEQGDSAMYLCASRGFLNTEAFFGQGTRLTVV.

This clonotype came up many times. J is TRBJ2-7 and V is TRBV3-1; 8 bases map to TRBD1. J gave up 3 bases and V 3 bases, and 7 bases lay outside the gene matches. Germline lookup yields CDR1 LGHDT and CDR2 YNNKEL (reference sequence). The CDR3 is 15 amino acids. The CDR3 sequence: CASSQYRDRIYEQYF. In nucleotides, the CDR3 is TGTGCCAGCAGCCAGTACCGGGACAGGATCTACGAGCAGTACTTC.

This clonotype was detected ten times or more. This sequence joins TRBV7-9 and TRBJ1-4; possibly TRBD1 for D (5 bases). The CDR3 contains 16 residues. The V gene's germline CDR1 is SEHNR and CDR2 FQNEAQ (reference sequence). Trimming cost V 5 bases and J 12 bases, with 25 bases left between them. The CDR3: CASSTPGWGKGKQLFF. CDR3 bases: TGTGCCAGCAGCACCCCCGGCTGGGGTAAGGGGAAGCAACTGTTTTTT.

This clonotype was seen at least ten times. The chain has TRBV5-1 and TRBJ2-7; 7 nucleotides match TRBD2. Germline lookup yields CDR1 SGHRS and CDR2 YFSETQ. The ends lost 0 bases at V and 2 bases at J; junction bases unmatched: 5. CDR3 length: 15 amino acids. CDR3 loop: CASSLEGEGPYEQYF. CDR3 nucleotide sequence: TGCGCCAGCAGCTTGGAAGGGGAGGGTCCCTACGAGCAGTACTTC.

This clonotype was found many times. The V and J genes are TRBV20-1 and TRBJ1-2, with TRBD1 matching over 8 bases. Germline V gene sequence: CDR1 DFQATT, CDR2 SNEGSKA (reference sequence). The CDR3 is made up of 13 amino acids. The junction had 6 bases not matched to a gene; V was cut back by 5 bases and J by 4 bases. The CDR3, as DNA: TGCAGTGCTGTAGCGGGACAGGTCTATGGCTACACCTTC. It codes for CSAVAGQVYGYTF.

This clonotype has ten or more counts. The CDR3 here is CSVADSLYQPQHF. As DNA, the CDR3 is TGCAGCGTGGCGGACAGCTTGTATCAGCCCCAGCATTTT. The chain employs TRBV29-1 and TRBJ1-5; D is perhaps TRBD1 (6 bases). V gave up 6 bases and J gave up 5 bases, with 14 bases separating them. Germline V CDR1 and CDR2: SQVTM, ANQGSEA. This CDR3 contains 13 residues.

This clonotype was found many times. CDR3 bases: TGCAGTGCTCAATTGCCGGGACTGGTAAATTCACCCCTCCACTTT. Amino acid sequence: CSAQLPGLVNSPLHF. The chain links TRBV20-1 to TRBJ1-6, with D perhaps matching TRBD1 (5 bases). V was pared by 5 bases and J by 7 bases, with 18 bases between. This CDR3 comprises 15 residues. Germline CDR1 is DFQATT and CDR2 is SNEGSKA (reference sequence).

This clonotype has ten or more counts. V is TRBV6-6 and J is TRBJ2-7, with 10 bases matching TRBD1. Trimming removed 7 bases from V and 4 bases from J; junction bases left unmatched: 13. The CDR3 runs 16 residues. Per the germline V gene, CDR1 is MNHNY and CDR2 is SVGAGI (reference sequence). In nucleotides, the CDR3 is TGTGCCAGCACTAGAATGACAGGGGGCGCCGGTTACGAGCAGTACTTC. Protein product: CASTRMTGGAGYEQYF.

In this sample, this clonotype is medium-sized. The chain uses TRBV12-3 or TRBV12-4 and TRBJ1-5, with D unresolved. Trimming took off 1 base at V and 5 bases at J, with 6 bases between the two ends. The CDR3 consists of 13 residues. The CDR3 loop reads CASSLGADQPQHF. The CDR3 bases are TGTGCCAGCAGTTTAGGCGCGGATCAGCCCCAGCATTTT.

This clonotype was seen ten or more times. This rearrangement joins TRBV20-1 to TRBJ1-2; D unclear. The CDR3 contains 14 residues. Trimming stripped 5 bases from V and 5 bases from J, with 18 bases between. Germline-derived CDR1 and CDR2 are DFQATT and SNEGSKA (reference sequence). The CDR3 sequence: CSAELSVVGYGYTF. The CDR3 bases are TGCAGTGCTGAACTTTCCGTAGTTGGGTATGGCTACACCTTC.

This clonotype was seen at least ten times. The CDR3 protein is CSARAEAGNYGYTF. The DNA for the CDR3 is TGCAGTGCTAGAGCCGAGGCAGGGAATTATGGCTACACCTTC. J is TRBJ1-2 and V is TRBV20-1, with D perhaps matching TRBD1 (5 bases). V was clipped by 1 base and J by 5 bases, with 14 bases between them. Per germline, CDR1 DFQATT and CDR2 SNEGSKA (reference sequence). The CDR3 totals 14 residues.

The chain uses TRBV6-1 and TRBJ2-7; tentative D call: TRBD1 (6 bases). Germline CDR1 reads MNHNS; CDR2 reads SASEGT. The CDR3 consists of 12 residues. V shed 5 bases and J shed 6 bases, with 11 bases lying between them. CDR3 loop: CASSPTGIEQYF. CDR3 coding DNA: TGTGCCAGCAGTCCAACAGGGATCGAGCAGTACTTC.

This clonotype was counted many times. This chain uses TRBV7-9 with TRBJ2-3; TRBD1 or TRBD2 may be the D gene (5 bases each). V lost 5 bases, J lost 5 bases, and 14 bases lay in between. In germline, CDR1 is SEHNR, CDR2 FQNEAQ (reference sequence). This CDR3 spans 14 amino acids. The CDR3 region is CASSPGPAGDTQYF. CDR3 DNA sequence: TGTGCCAGCAGCCCGGGACCGGCCGGAGATACGCAGTATTTT.

This chain links TRBV20-1 with TRBJ2-3, with 8 bases matching TRBD2. V gave up 3 bases and J gave up 1 base; unmatched junction bases: 0. The CDR3 is 13 residues long. In germline, CDR1 is DFQATT, CDR2 SNEGSKA (reference sequence). CDR3 region: CSARTSGTDTQYF. The CDR3, as DNA: TGCAGTGCTAGGACTAGCGGCACAGATACGCAGTATTTT.

This clonotype has a count of ten or more. The J gene is TRBJ1-1, the V gene TRBV11-1; TRBD1 is a possible D gene (6 bases). V was pared by 2 bases and J by 0 bases, with 13 bases between. Germline CDR1 and CDR2: SGHAT and FQDESV (reference sequence). The CDR3 consists of 16 residues. The CDR3 sequence: CASSLRARGLNTEAFF. CDR3 DNA sequence: TGTGCCAGCAGCTTACGGGCCAGGGGATTGAACACTGAAGCTTTCTTT.

The table lists this clonotype with many counts. This chain links TRBV5-1 with TRBJ1-6; perhaps TRBD1 as D (6 bases). This CDR3 is built from 14 residues. In germline, CDR1 is SGHRS, CDR2 YFSETQ. V lost 0 bases, J lost 5 bases, and 6 bases lay in between. CDR3: CASSLGQDNSPLHF. The CDR3 coding sequence is TGCGCCAGCAGCTTGGGACAGGATAATTCACCCCTCCACTTT.

This clonotype was seen repeatedly, ten times or more. The V gene is TRBV5-1, the J gene TRBJ2-5; D not certain. The CDR3 is 13 residues long. Trimming shortened V by 4 bases and J by 5 bases, and 12 bases separated the two germline ends. In germline, CDR1 is SGHRS, CDR2 YFSETQ. This CDR3 reads CASSGNTEETQYF. In DNA, the CDR3 is TGCGCCAGCAGCGGAAACACGGAGGAGACCCAGTACTTC.